This entry lists 10 T cell receptor delta chains sequenced from one sample in a study of γδ T cells in repeated Plasmodium falciparum infection. Bulk repertoires came from Vgamma9/Vdelta2+ or Vdelta2-negative gammadelta T cells flow-sorted from PBMC. TCRdb used CATT to re-call clones from the multiplex PCR reads. The table has tens of thousands of delta-chain clones, approximately 1.7% seen once. Sequenced material: gamma-delta T cells from blood. These receptors all come from a pool of human donors (malaria-infected and uninfected, not separated).

Ten or more counts support this clone. The protein held in TCRdb is that of a much larger clone and does not match this DNA's translation at residue 17, likely because of a read error; the protein shown is translated from the DNA. The J gene went uncalled, whereas the V gene is TRDV2; the D segment call TRDD3 is taken from the table without a DNA check. This CDR3 is built from 19 residues. The germline CDR1 and CDR2 sequences are GEAIGNYY and EKD. The CDR3 DNA reads TGTGCCTGTGATAATCCCGCCTTCCTTGACTGCGGGTACACCGATAAACCCATCTTT. Translated, it gives CACDNPAFLDCGYTDKPIF.

This clone was seen only a few times. A single base is all that separates this from a far larger clone, so a read error is likely. Other DNA variants within this sample encode the same CDR3. The V segment is TRDV1, and no J call was made; no check of the table's D call, TRDD3, against the DNA was made. This CDR3 comprises 18 residues. Per germline, CDR1 TSWWSYY and CDR2 QGS. CDR3 amino acids: CALGEYPGISNYTDKLIF. The CDR3 bases are TGTGCTCTTGGGGAGTACCCGGGGATATCCAATTATACCGATAAACTCATCTTC.

This clone was observed a handful of times. TCRdb has a much larger clone's protein, which differs at residue 11 from the translation of this DNA, likely because of a read error; what is shown is the protein translated from the DNA. The rearrangement links TRAV38-2/DV8 to TRDJ1; D is perhaps TRDD2 (5 bases). Matching the DNA to germline supplied the J gene, which TCRdb does not give. The V end lost 0 bases, the J end lost 1 base, and 22 bases lay between the germline ends. CDR3 length: 19 amino acids. Germline V gene sequence: CDR1 TSESDYY, CDR2 QEAYKQQN. DNA for the CDR3: TGTGCTTATAGGAGCGCGTGGTTTGCCTACGCAAGGCTCACCGATAAACTCATCTTT. This sequence encodes CAYRSAWFAYARLTDKLIF.

This clone was counted only a few times. A far larger clone is one base from this, pointing to a likely read error. The sample contains more than one DNA sequence encoding this CDR3. The V gene call is TRDV1, and the J gene call is absent; TRDD3 reflects the table's D call only, with no check against the DNA. CDR3 length: 25 amino acids. The germline V gene encodes CDR1 TSWWSYY and CDR2 QGS. In nucleotides, the CDR3 is TGTGCTCTTGGGGAACAGAGTATCAGGTACCCCATTGTGGGGGATACGTTCAGGTACACCGATAAACTCACCTTT. It is translated as CALGEQSIRYPIVGDTFRYTDKLTF.

This clone occurred many times. TCRdb shows a much larger clone's protein in place of this DNA's translation, and the two differ at residue 15, likely through a read error; the protein shown is translated from the DNA. The genes are TRDV1 and TRDJ1; 12 bases are a match to TRDD3. CDR1 is TSWWSYY, CDR2 QGS, per germline. The CDR3 spans 20 residues. The junction had 17 bases not matched to a gene; V was cut back by 3 bases and J by 3 bases. The CDR3 sequence is CALGDRRAGGYELYADKLIF. The CDR3 DNA reads TGTGCTCTTGGGGACCGGAGAGCTGGGGGATACGAGTTGTACGCCGATAAACTCATCTTT.

This clone was picked up many times. The protein given by TCRdb reflects a much larger clone and differs at residue 18 from this DNA's translation, likely from a read error; the protein shown is the DNA's translation. The CDR3 DNA follows: TGTGCTCTTGGGGAAAGGCCCTACCTTCCAACTGGGGGATACTTCTCCTGGGGCACCCGACAGATGTTTTTC. It codes for CALGERPYLPTGGYFSWGTRQMFF. The V and J genes are TRDV1 and TRDJ3; the match to TRDD3 covers 12 bases. The J gene, left out of TCRdb, was set here by checking the DNA against germline. This CDR3 has 24 amino acids. Germline V gives CDR1 TSWWSYY, CDR2 QGS.

With respect to this clone: TCRdb records a much larger clone's protein for this DNA, with a difference at residue 12 that likely arises from a read error; the protein given is the translation of the DNA. The same CDR3 arises from other DNA sequences in this sample as well. The rearrangement links TRDV1 to TRDJ2, with 9 bases aligning to TRDD3. The V gene's germline CDR1 is TSWWSYY and CDR2 QGS. This CDR3 has 23 amino acids. CDR3 bases: TGTGCTCTTGGGGAACTCCTATCCACCACTCCGCACTGGGGGACAAAAATGACAGCACAACTCTTCTTC. Translating gives CALGELLSTTPHWGTKMTAQLFF.

For this clone: TCRdb records a much larger clone's protein for this DNA, with a difference at residue 13 that likely arises from a read error; the protein given is the translation of the DNA. The genes are TRDV1 and TRDJ1; D is perhaps TRDD3 (6 bases). The CDR3 sequence is 21 residues long. CDR1 is TSWWSYY, CDR2 QGS, per germline. V was shortened by 3 bases and J by 0 bases, with 29 bases between the two germline ends. The CDR3 DNA is TGTGCTCTTGGGGACCCTAAAGATTCCTCCATACTGGGCCTATACACCGATAAACTCATCTTT. Amino acid sequence: CALGDPKDSSILGLYTDKLIF.

As to this clone: TCRdb shows a much larger clone's protein in place of this DNA's translation, and the two differ at residue 12, likely through a read error; the protein shown is translated from the DNA. The chain links TRDV2 to TRDJ1; D not resolved. As TCRdb names no J gene, one was assigned here on the basis of a DNA match to germline. The CDR3 runs to 19 residues. The germline V and J ends were trimmed by 0 bases and 1 base, with 23 bases remaining between them. Per the germline V gene, CDR1 is GEAIGNYY and CDR2 is EKD. CDR3 DNA sequence: TGTGCCTGTGACACCGTACTCGCGGGCCCTATCAGAAGCACCGATAAACTCATCTTT. Translating gives CACDTVLAGPIRSTDKLIF.

This clone was detected a few times. TCRdb lists the protein of a much larger clone for this DNA, which differs at residue 8, so this is likely a read error; the protein given here is translated from the DNA itself. The rearrangement uses TRDV1 and TRDJ1, with 10 positions matching TRDD3. With V trimmed by 4 bases and J by 8 bases, 13 bases remained unmatched. Germline CDR1 and CDR2: TSWWSYY and QGS. The CDR3 sequence is 16 residues long. CDR3 bases: TGTGCTCTTGGGGGCCTCCCGGGGGGGGGGATACGCAAACTCATCTTT. This translates into CALGGLPGGGIRKLIF.